The rows below give T cell receptor beta chains drawn from one sample of a study of OX40 agonist ivuxolimab in advanced cancers. Clones were read by immunoSEQ multiplex PCR, and TCRdb kept only the in-frame ones, dropping some. The sample records roughly 79,000 clones, about 80% being singletons. The sequencing here drew on CD4+ or CD8+ T cells sorted from blood, taken in a trial of the OX40 agonist ivuxolimab. Receptors were obtained from an adult with an advanced solid tumor such as melanoma, head and neck, liver or kidney cancer. CDR3s include the opening cysteine and the closing phenylalanine or tryptophan. A D gene is named only where the DNA matches it firmly. Clone sizes are given selectively: once, few, many, or a class where the clone is expanded.

DNA,CDR3,J,size,D,V
TGTGCCAGCAGCTTAGTGACAGGGGGCTACAATGAGCAGTTCTTC,CASSLVTGGYNEQFF,TRBJ2-1,NA,TRBD1,TRBV7-8
TGTGCCAGTAGTCGACAGGGGACCTACGAGCAGTACTTC,CASSRQGTYEQYF,TRBJ2-7,NA,TRBD1,TRBV19
TGTGCCAGCAAATGGGACACCGTCTACGAGCAGTACTTC,CASKWDTVYEQYF,TRBJ2-7,NA,NA,TRBV6-1
TGTGCCTGGAGCGCAACAGCCTACGAGCAGTACTTC,CAWSATAYEQYF,TRBJ2-7,NA,NA,TRBV30
TGTGCCAGCAGCGCGGGCCTCAGCACAGATACGCAGTATTTT,CASSAGLSTDTQYF,TRBJ2-3,NA,NA,TRBV11-3
TGTGCCAGCAGTTCGACAGGGGTGGGCGCTTTCTTT,CASSSTGVGAFF,TRBJ1-1,NA,TRBD1,TRBV6-6
TGTGCCAGCTCTCAGGGGGCTAGTCAATATGGCTACACCTTC,CASSQGASQYGYTF,TRBJ1-2,NA,TRBD1,TRBV18
TGTGCCACCAGCAGAGGACTAGATCCTGGGCAAGAGACCCAGTACTTC,CATSRGLDPGQETQYF,TRBJ2-5,NA,NA,TRBV15
TGTGCCAGCAGTCCAACCGGGACTAGCGGCTACAATGAGCAGTTCTTC,CASSPTGTSGYNEQFF,TRBJ2-1,few,TRBD2,TRBV28
TGTGCCAGCAGCCTAACCCCGACGTCGACCTATGGCTACACCTTC,CASSLTPTSTYGYTF,TRBJ1-2,NA,NA,TRBV7-2
TGTGCCAGCAGCTTAAGGGTCACGGGCCGGTACTATGATGAGCAGTTCTTC,CASSLRVTGRYYDEQFF,TRBJ2-1,NA,NA,TRBV7-8
TGTGCTAGCAGCTTAACCGGGACAGGGCTGGAGACCCAGTACTTC,CASSLTGTGLETQYF,TRBJ2-5,NA,TRBD1,TRBV7-7
TGTGCCAGCAGCAAAACACCCTTGGGATCCTACGAGCAGTACTTC,CASSKTPLGSYEQYF,TRBJ2-7,NA,NA,TRBV28
TGTGCCAGCTCACCGATGTGGGGGACTGGTAATACTAATGAAAAACTGTTTTTT,CASSPMWGTGNTNEKLFF,TRBJ1-4,NA,NA,TRBV18
TGTGCCAGCAGTGTATCTTTGAGGACGAGCTCCTACGAGCAGTACTTC,CASSVSLRTSSYEQYF,TRBJ2-7,NA,NA,TRBV2
TGTGCCAGTACGAGGGAAGGACGAGGCTACACCTTC,CASTREGRGYTF,TRBJ1-2,NA,NA,TRBV19
TGTGCCAGCAGCCAAGATAGGCTAGCGGGAAGGGAGACCCAGTACTTC,CASSQDRLAGRETQYF,TRBJ2-5,NA,TRBD2,TRBV4-2
TGTGCCACCAGCGTGGGACTTTTACAAGAGACCCAGTACTTC,CATSVGLLQETQYF,TRBJ2-5,NA,NA,TRBV15
TGTGCCGTCGAGTCACAGCTAGGGGAGCTGTTTTTT,CAVESQLGELFF,TRBJ2-2,NA,NA,TRBV6-6
TGTGCCAGCAGCACGGGGGACAGGGCCCACGAGCAGTACTTC,CASSTGDRAHEQYF,TRBJ2-7,NA,TRBD1,TRBV7-3
TGTGCCAGCAGTGAGGGATGGACAGGGGACACTGAAGCTTTCTTT,CASSEGWTGDTEAFF,TRBJ1-1,NA,TRBD1,TRBV25-1
TGTGCCAGCAGCTTCAGAGGGACTAGCGGGGGCCCCACAGGTGAGCAGTTCTTC,CASSFRGTSGGPTGEQFF,TRBJ2-1,once,TRBD2,TRBV5-6
TGTGCCAGCAGTGAAATGTCTAGCTCGGAGCAGTACTTC,CASSEMSSSEQYF,TRBJ2-7,NA,NA,TRBV6-1
TGTGCCAGCCATATAACGGTGGATCAGCCCCAGCATTTT,CASHITVDQPQHF,TRBJ1-5,NA,NA,TRBV28
TGTGCCAGCCGACTCGAGGCTGAAGCTTTCTTT,CASRLEAEAFF,TRBJ1-1,NA,NA,TRBV6-6
TGTGCCAGCAGCCCCGGGACTAGTGGAGAGACCCAGTACTTC,CASSPGTSGETQYF,TRBJ2-5,NA,TRBD2,TRBV7-2
TGTGCCAGCAGCGGAACCCAGGGTTTGCTCTCTGGAAACACCATATATTTT,CASSGTQGLLSGNTIYF,TRBJ1-3,NA,NA,TRBV4-2